This T cell receptor (beta chain) was found in a study of blood T cells in healthy people across ages (dated by TCRdb to the mid-2010s). Background for the entire study: In model experiments, template switching captured roughly one uniquely barcoded TCR beta cDNA molecule for every two T cells. The study measured age-related changes in TCR beta repertoire diversity using deep sequencing normalized with unique cDNA molecular identifiers. Donors were grouped into four age groups: young (average roughly 17 years), middle-aged (approximately 41), aged (roughly 62) and long-lived (around 80). Donors of different ages were randomly distributed across sequencing lanes to avoid experimental bias. Using the same blood draw, the study looked at two additional independent replicas of 1 million unique cDNA reads for two donors, one aged 18 to 30 and the other aged 80 or older.

There are 15 amino acids in the CDR3, from cysteine to phenylalanine inclusive. Kept here is only the CDR3 DNA, which spans 45 bases and is read in frame from base 1. Systemically healthy Caucasian individuals from Russia, roughly 40 in total and aged roughly 6 to 95 years, were included as donors. Approximately 9.3 milliliters of peripheral blood were collected from each donor into EDTA-treated Vacutainer tubes. Ficoll-Paque density-gradient centrifugation was used to isolate PBMCs, with at least 6 million obtained per sample. Trizol reagent was used to extract total RNA from PBMCs, with at least 5.5 micrograms per sample. The percentages of naive CD45RAhigh/CD27high T cells were determined by flow cytometry on a PBMC aliquot from every donor. General study outcomes and caveats: Since profiling was done on bulk unsorted PBMCs, naive and antigen-experienced compartments could not be conclusively compared. Estimates of total diversity from one million sequenced T cells were regarded as lower bounds and underestimates. Observed TCR beta diversity per million T cells fell roughly linearly with age, and a significant reduction was already apparent by age about 36. Compared with the aged group, more naive CD4+ T cells, fewer expanded clones and increased TCR diversity were shown by the long-lived group, suggesting age selection. There was a strong correlation between observed TCR beta diversity and the percentage of naive T cells measured by flow cytometry. Because the CMV infection status of the donors was unknown, age-related changes in expanded clonotypes may potentially have been confounded.

The library was produced with 5' RACE. These reads were obtained on an Illumina HiSeq 2500. A second PCR of roughly 7 to 11 cycles was performed with a sample-barcoded 5' primer and a J-beta primer mix. Each TCR beta cDNA molecule received a unique molecular identifier from a template-switch 5' adaptor carrying 12 random nucleotides. At least 2.5 million CDR3-containing paired-end reads were obtained from each sample. The Mint cDNA synthesis kit, primed by a TRBC-specific oligonucleotide, was used to synthesize first-strand cDNA from all RNA. All cDNA was treated with uracil-DNA glycosylase and then went through a first 18-cycle PCR with the universal primers M1SS and BC2_uni_R. The authors processed their data as follows. For normalization, 1 million high-quality reads, each with a distinct molecular identifier, were randomly selected from each sample. Reads with shared molecular identifiers were discarded instead of being binned into consensus sequences. MiTCR, run with a Q25 quality threshold and the strictest error-elimination algorithm, handled CDR3 identification, clonotype clustering and error correction. A nonparametric unseen species model using Euler transformation provided a lower-bound estimate of total TCR beta diversity. Through fastp at Q25 and MiXCR, TCRdb rebuilt clones from the public reads, retaining in-frame beta chains. Records with the same CDR3 protein are collapsed into one entry carrying the most frequent genes and DNA. The V and J calls and clone size come from TCRdb's table, not from the authors' own analysis. Recorded for this sample are under 2,000,000 distinct CDR3 sequences; roughly 49% of them occurred a single time. About 2.1% of the sample goes to the ten largest clones.

About this clonotype itself: It has no known antigen specificity. It has no much larger one-base neighbor in the sample; base qualities were not kept.

This TCR came from a woman in her 40s in good health. Sequencing was performed on blood. This chain is built from TRBV21-1 and TRBJ2-5; the DNA was not used to check the table's D call, TRBD1. TRBV21-1 has pseudogene status. The CDR3 reads CASSKGGGQEETQYF. The DNA is TGTGCCAGCAGCAAAGGCGGGGGTCAGGAAGAGACCCAGTACTTC.